A single count supports the clone carrying this T cell receptor (beta chain). This record belongs to a study of technical replicates of blood from several donors. The ends were cut back, 0 bases at V and 7 bases at J, with 11 bases in the middle. CDR1 is SGDLS and CDR2 is YYNGEE in the germline V gene. The CDR3 is 13 residues long. The repertoire was sequenced with immunoSEQ multiplex PCR; TCRdb's copy has only in-frame clones and lacks some. This table holds roughly 80,000 clones, about 97% found once. V gene TRBV9 combines with J gene TRBJ2-7; D is possibly TRBD1 (6 bases). The clonotype comes from a human donor in good health. Input material: T cells isolated from PBMCs. CDR3 protein: CASSVEGGREQYF. The CDR3 DNA is TGTGCCAGCAGCGTAGAAGGGGGAAGGGAGCAGTACTTC.